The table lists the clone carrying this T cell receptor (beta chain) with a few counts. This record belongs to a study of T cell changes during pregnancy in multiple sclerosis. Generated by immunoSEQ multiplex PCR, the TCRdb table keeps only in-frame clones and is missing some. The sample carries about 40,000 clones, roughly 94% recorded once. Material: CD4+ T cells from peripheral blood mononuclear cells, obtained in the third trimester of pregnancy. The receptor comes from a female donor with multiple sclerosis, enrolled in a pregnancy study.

The CDR3 reads CASSSALAGAYNEQFF. The CDR3 DNA sequence: TGTGCCAGCAGTTCGGCTCTAGCGGGCGCCTACAATGAGCAGTTCTTC. This sequence joins TRBV27 and TRBJ2-1, with TRBD2 identical over 8 bases. The CDR3 is 16 amino acids. Trimming at V came to 4 bases and at J to 2 bases, leaving 7 bases not matched to a gene. Germline CDR1 is MNHEY and CDR2 is SMNVEV (reference sequence).